Below are 30 T cell receptor beta chains sequenced from a single sample in a study of blood T cell repertoires in COVID-19. TCRdb keeps only in-frame clones here, not all; method: immunoSEQ multiplex PCR. The sample has around 180,000 clones, about 84% seen once. Sequenced: peripheral blood. These receptors were collected from a person aged 70 to 85 with COVID-19, enrolled during active disease.

This chain connects TRBV9 to TRBJ2-3; TRBD2 agrees at 12 bases. Germline trimming cut 3 bases from V and 3 bases from J; bases unmatched to any gene: 2. Germline V gene data show CDR1 as SGDLS and CDR2 as YYNGEE. The length of the CDR3 is 15 residues. The CDR3 nucleotides are TGTGCCAGCAGCGAACTAGCGGGAGGAACAGATACGCAGTATTTT. This codes for CASSELAGGTDTQYF.

The genes are TRBV10-3 and TRBJ1-5; 7 bases agree with TRBD1. Germline V lookup: CDR1 ENHRY, CDR2 SYGVKD. V shed 6 bases, J shed 7 bases, and the junction held 3 bases outside the gene matches. The CDR3 runs to 12 residues. CDR3 amino acids: CAISDREQPQHF. DNA for the CDR3: TGTGCCATCAGCGACAGGGAACAGCCCCAGCATTTT.

The V call is TRBV6-2 or TRBV6-3, the J call TRBJ2-3; the match to TRBD2 covers 8 bases. The CDR3 has 18 amino acids. The V and J ends lost 2 bases and 2 bases, in that order; junction bases with no gene match: 12. Germline-derived CDR1 and CDR2 are MNHEY and SVGEGT. CDR3 nucleotides: TGTGCCAGCAGTTACCCATCGCTAGCGGGTGAACACACAGATACGCAGTATTTT. Protein product: CASSYPSLAGEHTDTQYF.

V gene TRBV28 combines with J gene TRBJ2-5; D perhaps matches TRBD1 (6 bases). Germline assignment: CDR1 MDHEN and CDR2 SYDVKM. V lost 6 bases, J lost 2 bases, and 16 bases lay in between. The CDR3 loop spans 15 amino acids. CDR3 DNA sequence: TGTGCCAGCAGCAATTCCGGGACAAATCAAGAGACCCAGTACTTC. Protein sequence: CASSNSGTNQETQYF.

Only a few counts were recorded for this clone. The chain combines TRBV5-4 with TRBJ2-7, with D maybe TRBD2 (5 bases). V shed 0 bases and J shed 6 bases, with 13 bases lying between them. The germline gives CDR1 SGHNT, CDR2 YYREEE (reference sequence). The CDR3 is 14 amino acids. The CDR3 sequence is CASSLVGLPREQYF. As DNA, the CDR3 is TGTGCCAGCAGCTTGGTTGGACTCCCTCGCGAGCAGTACTTC.

The chain joins TRBV7-2 to TRBJ2-2, with a weak D call TRBD1 (5 bases). Germline assignment: CDR1 SGHTA and CDR2 FQGNSA. Trimming took 5 bases from V and 1 from J, leaving 11 bases between them. CDR3 size: 15 residues. Here the CDR3 DNA reads TGTGCCAGCAGCCTGGCGCAGGGGAACACCGGGGAGCTGTTTTTT. Its protein is CASSLAQGNTGELFF.

This sequence joins TRBV5-4 and TRBJ1-2, with 7 bases matching TRBD1. The CDR3 contains 14 residues. Germline loops: CDR1 SGHNT, CDR2 YYREEE (reference sequence). V trimming: 0 bases; J trimming: 3 bases; junction bases outside the gene matches: 2. CDR3 nucleotide sequence: TGTGCCAGCAGCTTGGGGACAGGCGACTATGGCTACACCTTC. Translating gives CASSLGTGDYGYTF.

This clone showed up just once. V is TRBV28 and J is TRBJ2-7, with 7 bases matching TRBD1. The CDR3 runs to 18 residues. V was clipped by 5 bases and J by 4 bases; unmatched bases: 20. The germline CDR1 and CDR2 sequences are MDHEN and SYDVKM. The DNA for the CDR3 is TGTGCCAGCAGTACCGAAATTGGGGGACAGATAAAAAAATACGAGCAGTACTTC. Protein: CASSTEIGGQIKKYEQYF.

The V gene is TRBV19, the J gene TRBJ2-1; possible D gene TRBD1, 5 bases. Trimming shortened V by 5 bases and J by 8 bases, and 10 bases separated the two germline ends. The length of the CDR3 is 12 residues. Germline CDR1 LNHDA, CDR2 SQIVND (reference sequence). CDR3 sequence: CASSPGFHEQFF. The CDR3 DNA reads TGTGCCAGTAGTCCAGGGTTCCATGAGCAGTTCTTC. Supplemented by reference TRBV19 and TRBJ2-1, the full variable domain reads DGGITQSPKYLFRKEGQNVTLSCEQNLNHDAMYWYRQDPGQGLRLIYYSQIVNDFQKGDIAEGYSVSREKKESFPLTVTSAQKNPTAFYLCASSPGFHEQFFGPGTRLTVL.

CDR3 DNA sequence: TGTGCCAGTAGTACAGGGGGCTGGAATCAGCCCCAGCATTTT. This translates into CASSTGGWNQPQHF. The rearrangement uses TRBV19 and TRBJ1-5, with TRBD1 matching over 8 bases. There are 14 residues in the CDR3. V was clipped by 4 bases and J by 4 bases; unmatched bases: 3. The germline V gene has CDR1 LNHDA and CDR2 SQIVND (reference sequence).

The chain has TRBV7-9 and TRBJ2-1; D is unclear. This CDR3 is built from 10 residues. Per germline, CDR1 SEHNR and CDR2 FQNEAQ (reference sequence). V lost 9 bases, J lost 8 bases, and 8 bases lay in between. DNA for the CDR3: TGTGCCAGTATGGAGTATGAGCAGTTCTTC. Its protein product is CASMEYEQFF.

The V call is TRBV3-1 (or the pseudogene TRBV3-2), the J call TRBJ2-1; D perhaps matches TRBD2 (6 bases). The CDR3 has 15 residues. Trimming shortened V by 5 bases and J by 4 bases, and 15 bases separated the two germline ends. The germline CDR1 and CDR2 sequences are LGHDT and YNNKEL (reference sequence). This CDR3 is CASSSRLVPYNEQFF. DNA for the CDR3: TGTGCCAGCAGCTCTAGACTAGTACCTTACAATGAGCAGTTCTTC.

CDR3 sequence reads: CASSDSGGRGGYTF. The CDR3 coding sequence is TGTGCCAGCAGTGATTCCGGGGGGCGCGGGGGCTACACCTTC. This chain joins TRBV6-1 and TRBJ1-2; D is perhaps TRBD1 (6 bases). CDR3 length equals 14 residues. V was trimmed by 3 bases and J by 8 bases, leaving 16 bases between them. CDR1 and CDR2 (germline): MNHNS, SASEGT.

The chain joins TRBV19 to TRBJ1-3; D not resolved. Trimming took off 3 bases at V and 0 bases at J, with 12 bases between the two ends. CDR1 and CDR2 (germline): LNHDA, SQIVND (reference sequence). The CDR3 has 16 residues. The CDR3: CASSIPRAGSGNTIYF. The CDR3 DNA follows: TGTGCCAGTAGTATCCCGAGGGCGGGCTCTGGAAACACCATATATTTT. The full variable domain, in which reference TRBV19 and TRBJ1-3 provide the parts outside the CDR3, is DGGITQSPKYLFRKEGQNVTLSCEQNLNHDAMYWYRQDPGQGLRLIYYSQIVNDFQKGDIAEGYSVSREKKESFPLTVTSAQKNPTAFYLCASSIPRAGSGNTIYFGEGSWLTVV.

The chain carries TRBV11-2 and TRBJ2-1; TRBD2 might be the D (7 bases). This CDR3 contains 15 residues. V gave up 5 bases and J gave up 7 bases, with 18 bases separating them. CDR1 is SGHAT and CDR2 is FQNNGV in the germline V gene. For the CDR3, the DNA is TGTGCCAGCAGCCAGGGGAGGGGGTTGGGGAATGAGCAGTTCTTC. Amino acids: CASSQGRGLGNEQFF.

The chain employs TRBV15 and TRBJ2-1, with 12 bases aligning to TRBD2. Germline V lookup: CDR1 LNHNV, CDR2 YYDKDF (reference sequence). The CDR3 is made up of 17 amino acids. The junction had 11 bases not matched to a gene; V was cut back by 4 bases and J by 7 bases. CDR3 nucleotides: TGTGCCACCAGCATACTGCCCCCTAGCGGGAGGGTAAATGAGCAGTTCTTC. It specifies CATSILPPSGRVNEQFF.

The gene calls are TRBV20-1 and TRBJ1-1; D ambiguous. The CDR3 covers 11 residues. Germline CDR1 reads DFQATT; CDR2 reads SNEGSKA (reference sequence). The CDR3 nucleotides are TGCAGACATCAGAGGGACACTGAAGCTTTCTTT. It translates to CRHQRDTEAFF.

The rearrangement uses TRBV10-3 and TRBJ2-1, with TRBD1 matching over 8 bases. This CDR3 comprises 14 residues. Trimming cost V 5 bases and J 4 bases; bases outside gene matches: 4. Germline V gene sequence: CDR1 ENHRY, CDR2 SYGVKD. The CDR3, as DNA: TGTGCCATCAGTCCGGGACAGGCATACAATGAGCAGTTCTTC. Amino acids: CAISPGQAYNEQFF.

This sequence joins TRBV7-2 and TRBJ1-3, with 9 nucleotides matching TRBD1. J gave up 3 bases and V 3 bases, and 3 bases lay outside the gene matches. There are 15 residues in the CDR3. Germline CDR1 SGHTA, CDR2 FQGNSA. The CDR3 sequence: CASSFQDRGGNTIYF. CDR3 coding DNA: TGTGCCAGCAGCTTCCAGGACAGGGGTGGAAACACCATATATTTT.

The CDR3 here is CASGRVGTGGNSPLHF. The CDR3 coding sequence is TGTGCCAGCGGCAGGGTGGGGACAGGGGGTAATTCACCCCTCCACTTT. J is TRBJ1-6 and V is TRBV19; TRBD1 agrees at 11 bases. CDR3 length: 16 amino acids. After removal of 9 bases from V and 6 bases from J, the junction contained 10 bases not matched to a gene. Germline-derived CDR1 and CDR2 are LNHDA and SQIVND (reference sequence).

Details on this clone: This sample includes further DNA sequences coding for the same CDR3. CDR3 sequence reads: CASSPLAGSYEQYF. The CDR3 region has the DNA TGTGCCAGCAGCCCATTAGCGGGTTCCTACGAGCAGTACTTC. J is TRBJ2-7 and V is TRBV3-1 (or the pseudogene TRBV3-2); TRBD2 matches 7 bases. Trimming removed 4 bases from V and 1 base from J; junction bases left unmatched: 4. This CDR3 spans 14 amino acids. Per the germline V gene, CDR1 is LGHDT and CDR2 is YNNKEL (reference sequence).

This clone was observed a single time. The chain uses TRBV6-6 and TRBJ2-3; 9 bases fit TRBD2. The CDR3 is 14 residues long. V shed 6 bases and J 4 bases; nucleotides not matched to a gene: 5. CDR1 MNHNY and CDR2 SVGAGI come from the germline V gene (reference sequence). CDR3 DNA sequence: TGTGCCAGCAGACCGGGACTAGCCCCAGATACGCAGTATTTT. This gives the protein CASRPGLAPDTQYF.

The V and J genes are TRBV3-1 (or the pseudogene TRBV3-2) and TRBJ2-1; 13 bases line up with TRBD2. Trimming removed 7 bases from V and 7 bases from J; junction bases left unmatched: 4. Germline values: CDR1 LGHDT, CDR2 YNNKEL (reference sequence). The CDR3 is made up of 14 amino acids. CDR3 sequence: CASTRTSGRNEQFF. The CDR3 DNA reads TGTGCCAGCACCCGGACTAGCGGGAGAAATGAGCAGTTCTTC.

The chain joins TRBV9 to TRBJ2-4; 9 positions match TRBD1. Trimming cost V 1 base and J 3 bases; bases outside gene matches: 11. The CDR3 sequence is 18 residues long. Germline lookup yields CDR1 SGDLS and CDR2 YYNGEE. The DNA for the CDR3 is TGTGCCAGCAGCGTATACAGGGGGCGCCCCGGGGACAAAAACATTCAGTACTTC. It specifies CASSVYRGRPGDKNIQYF. Looking up the rest from reference TRBV9 and TRBJ2-4 gives the full variable domain: DSGVTQTPKHLITATGQRVTLRCSPRSGDLSVYWYQQSLDQGLQFLIQYYNGEERAKGNILERFSAQQFPDLHSELNLSSLELGDSALYFCASSVYRGRPGDKNIQYFGAGTRLSVL.

V usage is TRBV28 and J usage is TRBJ1-3; D unclear. The CDR3 spans 10 residues. V was clipped by 8 bases and J by 9 bases, with 8 bases between them. Germline loops: CDR1 MDHEN, CDR2 SYDVKM. CDR3 sequence (DNA): TGTGCCAGCCGAGGGCCCACCATATATTTT. Amino acids: CASRGPTIYF.

The V and J genes are TRBV19 and TRBJ1-6; 11 bases agree with TRBD1. Germline V gene sequence: CDR1 LNHDA, CDR2 SQIVND (reference sequence). The V gene end was trimmed by 8 bases and the J gene end by 10 bases; junction bases not matched to a gene: 7. The CDR3 sequence is 14 residues long. The DNA of the CDR3 is TGTGCCAGTTCGTTGGGACAGGGGGTGTCACCCCTCCACTTT. Translation: CASSLGQGVSPLHF.

The chain employs TRBV6-5 and TRBJ2-7; tentatively, D is TRBD1 (6 bases). V was clipped by 6 bases and J by 0 bases, with 12 bases between them. The CDR3 has 14 residues. CDR1 is MNHEY and CDR2 is SVGAGI in the germline V gene. This CDR3 is CASRGQLSSYEQYF. The CDR3 DNA reads as TGTGCCAGCAGGGGACAACTGAGCTCCTACGAGCAGTACTTC.

This clone was counted only a few times. V and J are TRBV4-1 and TRBJ2-1, with D possibly TRBD2 on 7 matching bases. CDR1 is MGHRA and CDR2 is YSYEKL in the germline V gene. The CDR3 sequence is 16 residues long. V lost 3 bases and J lost 4, with 16 bases in between. CDR3 amino acids: CASSHVTGGRYNEQFF. The CDR3 region has the DNA TGCGCCAGCAGCCATGTCACGGGGGGCCGGTACAATGAGCAGTTCTTC.

This clone is a singleton in its sample. J is TRBJ1-4 and V is TRBV11-2, with a possible D match to TRBD1 (6 bases). CDR3 length equals 15 residues. Trimming pared 5 bases from V and 8 bases from J, leaving 18 bases between. In germline, CDR1 is SGHAT, CDR2 FQNNGV. CDR3 loop: CASSPIGGDGEKLFF. The CDR3 DNA reads TGTGCCAGCAGCCCCATAGGGGGGGACGGGGAAAAACTGTTTTTT.

In this sample, this clone turned up a few times. The J gene is TRBJ2-1, the V gene TRBV29-1, with 13 bases fitting TRBD2. J gave up 7 bases and V 3 bases, and 6 bases lay outside the gene matches. Germline CDR1 and CDR2: SQVTM and ANQGSEA. CDR3 length: 15 amino acids. In DNA, the CDR3 is TGCAGCGTTGAGGGGACTAGCGGGACGGTGAATGAGCAGTTCTTC. Translation: CSVEGTSGTVNEQFF.